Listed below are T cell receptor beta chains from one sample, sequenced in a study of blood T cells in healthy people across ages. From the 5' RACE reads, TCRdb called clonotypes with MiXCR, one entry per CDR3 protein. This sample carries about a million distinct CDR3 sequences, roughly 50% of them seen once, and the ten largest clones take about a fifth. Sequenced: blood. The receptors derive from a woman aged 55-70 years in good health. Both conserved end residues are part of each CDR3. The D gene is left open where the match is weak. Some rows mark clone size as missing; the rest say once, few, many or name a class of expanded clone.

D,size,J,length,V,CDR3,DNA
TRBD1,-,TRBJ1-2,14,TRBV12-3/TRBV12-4,CASSPPGQINGYTF,TGTGCCAGCAGTCCTCCGGGACAGATTAATGGCTACACCTTC
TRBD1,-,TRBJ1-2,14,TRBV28,CASSVPGQGRSYTF,TGTGCCAGCAGCGTTCCGGGACAGGGGAGGAGCTACACCTTC
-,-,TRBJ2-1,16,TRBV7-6,CASSLLYSSSYNEQFF,TGTGCCAGCAGCTTACTTTACTCAAGCTCCTACAATGAGCAGTTCTTC
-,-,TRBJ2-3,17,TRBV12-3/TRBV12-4,CASSLPLGGGTTDTQYF,TGTGCCAGCAGTCTCCCCTTAGGGGGAGGGACCACAGATACGCAGTATTTT
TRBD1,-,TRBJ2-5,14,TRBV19,CASSKDRAQETQYF,TGTGCCAGTAGTAAGGACAGGGCCCAAGAGACCCAGTACTTC
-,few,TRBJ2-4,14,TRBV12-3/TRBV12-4,CASSFSLAKNIQYF,TGTGCCAGCAGTTTTTCCTTAGCCAAAAACATTCAGTACTTC
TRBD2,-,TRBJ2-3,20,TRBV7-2,CASSLKRRTRTSGSADTQYF,TGTGCCAGCAGCTTAAAACGCCGAACCCGGACTAGCGGGAGTGCAGATACGCAGTATTTT
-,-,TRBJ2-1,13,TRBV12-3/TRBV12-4,CATLGAGLNEQFF,TGTGCCACCCTTGGGGCAGGGTTGAATGAGCAGTTCTTC
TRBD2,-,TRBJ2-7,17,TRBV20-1,CSARDIFKREKSYEQYF,TGCAGTGCTAGAGATATTTTCAAGCGGGAGAAATCTTACGAGCAGTACTTC
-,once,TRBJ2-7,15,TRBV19,CASSTSRLESYEQYF,TGTGCCAGTAGTACTTCAAGACTAGAATCCTACGAGCAGTACTTC
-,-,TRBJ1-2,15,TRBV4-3,CASSQAFTDFNGYTF,TGCGCCAGCAGCCAAGCTTTTACTGATTTTAATGGCTACACCTTC
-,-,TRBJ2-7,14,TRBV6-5,CASSYGVTFYEQYF,TGTGCCAGCAGTTACGGCGTGACCTTCTACGAGCAGTACTTC
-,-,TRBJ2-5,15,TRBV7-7,CASSLVEGTQETQYF,TGTGCCAGCAGCTTAGTAGAGGGGACTCAAGAGACCCAGTACTTC
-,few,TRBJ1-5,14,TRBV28,CASTKKGHNQPQHF,TGTGCCAGCACTAAAAAGGGCCACAATCAGCCCCAGCATTTT
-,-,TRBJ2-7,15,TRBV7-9,CASSQARAANNEQYF,TGTGCCAGCAGCCAAGCGAGGGCGGCAAACAATGAGCAGTACTTC
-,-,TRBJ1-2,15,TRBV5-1,CASSLAGTKNYGYTF,TGCGCCAGCAGCTTGGCCGGGACAAAGAACTATGGCTACACCTTC
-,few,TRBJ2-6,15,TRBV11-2,CASSLYPSGANVLTF,TGTGCCAGCAGCTTATACCCCAGTGGGGCCAACGTCCTGACTTTC
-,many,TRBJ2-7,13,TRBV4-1,CASSQERGYEQYF,TGCGCCAGCAGCCAAGAAAGGGGATACGAGCAGTACTTC
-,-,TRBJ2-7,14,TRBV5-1,CASSPRTDFYEQYF,TGCGCCAGCAGCCCGCGGACAGATTTCTACGAGCAGTACTTC
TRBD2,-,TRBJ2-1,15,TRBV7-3,CASSFLAGQYNEQFF,TGTGCCAGCAGCTTTCTAGCGGGCCAATACAATGAGCAGTTCTTC
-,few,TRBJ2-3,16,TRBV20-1,CSASSSGTEVTDTQYF,TGCAGTGCTAGTTCGTCAGGAACGGAAGTCACTGATACGCAGTATTTT
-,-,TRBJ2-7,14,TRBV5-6,CASSLNGGGYEQYF,TGTGCCAGCAGCTTGAATGGTGGAGGGTACGAGCAGTACTTC
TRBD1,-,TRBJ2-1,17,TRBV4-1,CASSQSAGQGAYNEQFF,TGCGCCAGCAGCCAATCCGCAGGACAGGGGGCCTACAATGAGCAGTTCTTC
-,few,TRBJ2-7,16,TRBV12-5,CASGYYRDGTDYEQYF,TGTGCTAGTGGTTACTACCGGGACGGTACCGACTACGAGCAGTACTTC
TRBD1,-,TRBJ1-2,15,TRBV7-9,CASSLQGASWSGYTF,TGTGCCAGCAGCTTACAGGGGGCGTCGTGGTCGGGCTACACCTTC
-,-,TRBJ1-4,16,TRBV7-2,CASSSRSGGLNEKLFF,TGTGCCAGCAGCTCCAGGAGTGGGGGGCTAAATGAAAAACTGTTTTTT
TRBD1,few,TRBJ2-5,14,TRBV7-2,CASTTGTAFSRQYF,TGTGCCAGCACCACAGGGACAGCTTTCAGTCGGCAGTACTTC
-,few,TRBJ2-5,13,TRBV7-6,CASSFLTRGTQYF,TGTGCCAGCAGCTTTCTAACCCGCGGGACCCAGTACTTC
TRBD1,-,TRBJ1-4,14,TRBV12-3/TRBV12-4,CASSRDRPYEKLFF,TGTGCCAGCAGCAGGGACAGGCCTTATGAAAAACTGTTTTTT
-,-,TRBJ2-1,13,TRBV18,CASSPAAGNEQFF,TGTGCCAGCTCACCCGCGGCAGGCAATGAGCAGTTCTTC
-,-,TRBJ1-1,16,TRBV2,CASSESGRAWDTEAFF,TGTGCCAGCAGTGAAAGCGGCCGGGCCTGGGACACTGAAGCTTTCTTT
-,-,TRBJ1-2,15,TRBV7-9,CASSLELSEKSGYTF,TGTGCCAGCAGCTTAGAGTTGTCCGAAAAGAGTGGCTACACCTTC
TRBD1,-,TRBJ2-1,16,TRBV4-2,CASSPSQDRVDNEQFF,TGTGCCAGCAGCCCGTCGCAAGACAGGGTTGACAATGAGCAGTTCTTC
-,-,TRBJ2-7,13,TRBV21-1,CASSSVAGAEQYF,TGTGCCAGCAGCTCCGTAGCGGGAGCCGAGCAGTACTTC
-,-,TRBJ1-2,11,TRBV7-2,CASSPPDGYTF,TGTGCCAGCAGCCCCCCGGACGGGTACACCTTC
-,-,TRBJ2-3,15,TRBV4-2,CASSPSQGTADTQYF,TGTGCCAGCAGCCCATCCCAGGGGACCGCAGATACGCAGTATTTT